The TCR beta chain described here comes from a study of shared clonotypes between healthy human individuals. Naive CD4+ cells were CD45RA-selected; the remaining cells were memory. The data were produced by immunoSEQ multiplex PCR, yet TCRdb's version contains in-frame clones alone and is incomplete. The top ten hold less than 0.55% of the sample, which has over 1.5 million clones, about 98% seen once. Study results and limitations: Sequencing of the sorted subsets was shown by rarefaction to be incomplete despite large depth. Among non-shared clonotypes, generation probabilities were lower than among those shared by all four donors.

Notes on this clone: Antigen unknown.

V was trimmed by 4 bases and J by 2 bases, leaving 14 bases between them. This CDR3 region has 15 residues. The germline gives CDR1 KGHSH, CDR2 LQKENI. V usage is TRBV18 and J usage is TRBJ2-5, with D hard to call. This TCR was recovered from a man aged 25 to 40 in good health. Sequencing was done on a sample of naive CD4+ T cells sorted from blood. Subset here: CD45RA+ positively selected. The CDR3 region is CASSHLTRLQETQYF. DNA of the CDR3: TGTGCCAGCTCACACCTGACACGGTTACAAGAGACCCAGTACTTC. Supplemented by reference TRBV18 and TRBJ2-5, the full variable domain reads NAGVMQNPRHLVRRRGQEARLRCSPMKGHSHVYWYRQLPEEGLKFMVYLQKENIIDESGMPKERFSAEFPKEGPSILRIQQVVRGDSAAYFCASSHLTRLQETQYFGPGTRLLVL.